This TCR beta chain is drawn from a study of cytotoxic CD8 clonotypes in ibrutinib-treated CLL. Background on the study: The cohort had some 10 relapsed/refractory and 15 treatment-naive patients, 17 IGHV unmutated. Response sampling came at median around a year of treatment, ranging roughly 6 to 40 months.

Study-wide results and limits: The study found clonality rose at ibrutinib response, then fell toward baseline at progression.

Only in-frame clones appear in the TCRdb table, and some are missing; sequencing was by immunoSEQ multiplex PCR. The sample holds about 27,000 clones, around 63% seen once. The ends lost 6 bases at V and 3 bases at J; junction bases unmatched: 5. This CDR3 region has 14 residues. From germline, CDR1 is MDHEN and CDR2 SYDVKM. For TCR beta libraries, around 1.8 micrograms of genomic DNA were obtained from cryopreserved PBMCs. There are a few counts of this clone. Its specificity is unknown. The receptor was isolated from a human donor with chronic lymphocytic leukemia. V and J are TRBV28 and TRBJ1-5; 7 positions agree with TRBD1. The sample in question was PBMCs, obtained after 24 months of ibrutinib treatment. CDR3 nucleotides: TGTGCCAGCAGCGGCGGACAGGTCAATCAGCCCCAGCATTTT. Protein product: CASSGGQVNQPQHF.